The 8 T cell receptor beta chains below were found in one sample sequenced in a study of OX40 agonist ivuxolimab in advanced cancers. Some clones are missing from TCRdb's copy, which holds only in-frame ones; the method was immunoSEQ multiplex PCR. There are about 73,000 clones in the sample; under 95% occur only once, and 8% to 10% lies in the top ten. This specimen was CD4+ or CD8+ T cells sorted from blood, taken in a trial of the OX40 agonist ivuxolimab. The receptors were sampled from an adult with an advanced solid tumor such as melanoma, head and neck, liver or kidney cancer.

This chain joins TRBV7-6 and TRBJ2-1; D uncertain. In germline, CDR1 is SGHVS, CDR2 FNYEAQ. With 5 bases removed from V and 4 bases from J, the gap between germline ends came to 6 bases. This CDR3 is 12 amino acids long. The CDR3 here is CASSALYNEQFF. Written as DNA, the CDR3 is TGTGCCAGCAGCGCCCTATACAATGAGCAGTTCTTC.

The chain employs TRBV29-1 and TRBJ1-1; TRBD1 agrees at 10 bases. This CDR3 is built from 13 residues. V gave up 6 bases and J gave up 5 bases; unmatched junction bases: 6. CDR1 SQVTM and CDR2 ANQGSEA come from the germline V gene. The CDR3 is CSVETGGWTEAFF. The CDR3 bases are TGCAGCGTCGAGACAGGGGGCTGGACTGAAGCTTTCTTT.

J is TRBJ2-1 and V is TRBV9; no firm D call. The CDR3 runs 12 residues. Trimming cost V 4 bases and J 4 bases, with 6 bases left between them. Germline loops: CDR1 SGDLS, CDR2 YYNGEE. The DNA for the CDR3 is TGTGCCAGCAGCCGAGGTTACAATGAGCAGTTCTTC. Amino acids: CASSRGYNEQFF.

This clone was seen once. The chain joins TRBV29-1 to TRBJ1-1; D not certain. This CDR3 comprises 11 residues. Trimming pared 4 bases from V and 5 bases from J, leaving 8 bases between. CDR1 and CDR2 (germline): SQVTM, ANQGSEA. The CDR3: CSVGGETEAFF. The CDR3 DNA follows: TGCAGCGTTGGCGGGGAGACTGAAGCTTTCTTT.

The chain links TRBV14 to TRBJ1-1; D call uncertain. The CDR3 contains 13 residues. Germline CDR1 and CDR2: SGHDN and FVKESK. Trimming cost V 1 base and J 5 bases, with 8 bases left between them. The CDR3 nucleotides are TGTGCCAGCAGCCAAGGGCTTGGGACTGAAGCTTTCTTT. As protein: CASSQGLGTEAFF.

The genes are TRBV11-2 and TRBJ2-7, with 8 positions matching TRBD1. Unmatched junction bases numbered 10, after V lost 5 bases and J lost 4 bases. CDR3 length: 15 residues. Germline V gene sequence: CDR1 SGHAT, CDR2 FQNNGV. This CDR3 is CASSTRTGKWYEQYF. CDR3 bases: TGTGCCAGCAGCACACGGACAGGGAAGTGGTACGAGCAGTACTTC.

This clone was seen more than once but under ten times. V and J are TRBV10-1 and TRBJ2-7; 8 bases align to TRBD1. The CDR3 totals 16 residues. Unmatched junction bases numbered 12, after V lost 6 bases and J lost 2 bases. Germline CDR1 reads WNHNN; CDR2 reads SYGVQD (reference sequence). The CDR3, as DNA: TGCGCCAGCAGCCCGTGGGACAGGAATCCCCCCTACGAGCAGTACTTC. It yields the protein CASSPWDRNPPYEQYF.

The rearrangement links TRBV4-3 to TRBJ1-1, with D hard to call. CDR1 LGHNA and CDR2 YSLEER come from the germline V gene. V lost 1 base and J lost 0, with 9 bases in between. The CDR3 totals 15 residues. The CDR3 DNA follows: TGCGCCAGCAGCCAAGGAGCTCCGGTGAACACTGAAGCTTTCTTT. Protein sequence: CASSQGAPVNTEAFF.